Included here is one T cell receptor beta chain sequence, with context. Its cognate antigen is unknown. After extraction with the RNeasy kit, about 0.45 to 1 ug of the RNA was reverse transcribed using random hexamers. An immunoSEQ multiplex PCR amplified TCR beta CDR3 over 54 Vbeta and 13 Jbeta. In TCRdb, the immunoSEQ multiplex PCR reads were re-called with MiXCR into one record per CDR3 protein. The sample has roughly 190,000 distinct CDR3 sequences; approximately 96% are singletons. Definite or probable Susac syndrome was diagnosed using recently defined diagnostic criteria. The sample comes from a study of CD8 T cells in Susac syndrome. Across the study: Patients with Susac syndrome were therapy-naive, taking corticosteroids, with some also receiving intravenous immunoglobulin, or taking intravenous immunoglobulin alone at the time their blood was drawn. Study-wide results and caveats: The authors found no clonal expansion in Susac syndrome CD4+ T cell repertoires.

The receptor was derived from a human donor with Susac syndrome. The sequenced sample was CD4+ T cells from PBMCs.

CDR3 amino acids: CASNRVPSSYNEQFF. CDR3 bases: TGTGCCAGCAATCGGGTCCCGAGCTCCTACAATGAGCAGTTCTTC. The chain links TRBV28 to TRBJ2-1; D is unclear. Trimming removed 7 bases at V and 0 bases at J, with 13 bases between. This CDR3 comprises 15 residues. Germline V lookup: CDR1 MDHEN, CDR2 SYDVKM.